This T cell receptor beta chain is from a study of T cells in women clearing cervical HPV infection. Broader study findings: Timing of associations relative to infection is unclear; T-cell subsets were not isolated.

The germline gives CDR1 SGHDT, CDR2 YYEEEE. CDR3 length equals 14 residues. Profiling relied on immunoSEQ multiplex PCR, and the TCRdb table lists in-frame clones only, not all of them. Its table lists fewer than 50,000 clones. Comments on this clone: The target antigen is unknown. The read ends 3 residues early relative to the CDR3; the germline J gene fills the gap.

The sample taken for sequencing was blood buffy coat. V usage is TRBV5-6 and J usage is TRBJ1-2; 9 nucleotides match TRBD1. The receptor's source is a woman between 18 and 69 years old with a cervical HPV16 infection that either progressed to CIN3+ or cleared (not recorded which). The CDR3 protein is CASSESQGARGYTF. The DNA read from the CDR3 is TGTGCCAGCAGCGAATCACAGGGGGCTAGGGGC.